These T cell receptor beta chains were read from a single sample in a study of OX40 agonist ivuxolimab in advanced cancers. Sequenced by immunoSEQ multiplex PCR; TCRdb stores in-frame clones only, minus some. Among 50,000 to 70,000 clones listed, around 83% were seen once. This specimen consisted of CD4+ or CD8+ T cells sorted from blood, obtained in a trial of the OX40 agonist ivuxolimab. These receptors all come from an adult with an advanced solid tumor such as melanoma, head and neck, liver or kidney cancer. Each CDR3 is given with its conserved first and last residue. A D gene is named only where the DNA matches it firmly. Expanded clones get a size class; other rows say once, few or many, or leave the size out.

J: TRBJ2-1; D: TRBD1; size: -; V: TRBV29-1; DNA: TGCAGCGTGGAATACAGGGGTGATGAGCAGTTCTTC; CDR3: CSVEYRGDEQFF
J: TRBJ2-7; D: TRBD1; size: -; V: TRBV7-2; DNA: TGTGCCAGCAGCCTCACAGGGGTCAACTCCTACGAGCAGTACTTC; CDR3: CASSLTGVNSYEQYF
J: TRBJ2-5; D: -; size: -; V: TRBV30; DNA: TGTGCCTGGAGTGTACTGGGCGGAAGCAGAGAGACCCAGTACTTC; CDR3: CAWSVLGGSRETQYF
J: TRBJ2-1; D: TRBD2; size: -; V: TRBV6-1; DNA: TGTGCCAGCAGGCTACTAGCGGTTGGGGATGAGCAGTTCTTC; CDR3: CASRLLAVGDEQFF
J: TRBJ2-7; D: TRBD2; size: -; V: TRBV2; DNA: TGTGCCAGCAGTCCCATCCCGGGACTAGCGGAAAGGAGCTCCTACGAGCAGTACTTC; CDR3: CASSPIPGLAERSSYEQYF
J: TRBJ2-7; D: TRBD1; size: -; V: TRBV18; DNA: TGTGCCAGCTCACCATCGGAAGGGGGCGGCTACGAGCAGTACTTC; CDR3: CASSPSEGGGYEQYF
J: TRBJ1-1; D: -; size: few; V: TRBV2; DNA: TGTGCCAGCATGGTCGAGATGAACACTGAAGCTTTCTTT; CDR3: CASMVEMNTEAFF
J: TRBJ2-1; D: -; size: -; V: TRBV18; DNA: TGTGCCAGCTCACCGCAAGATTACTCCTACAATGAGCAGTTCTTC; CDR3: CASSPQDYSYNEQFF
J: TRBJ1-1; D: -; size: -; V: TRBV11-2; DNA: TGTGCCAGCAGCCCTTGGACAGACGGGATTCAGGGGGCTTTCTTT; CDR3: CASSPWTDGIQGAFF
J: TRBJ1-5; D: TRBD1; size: -; V: TRBV10-1; DNA: TGCGCCAGCAGTGAACCCGGGACAGGGTCTTTTAGCAATCAGCCCCAGCATTTT; CDR3: CASSEPGTGSFSNQPQHF
J: TRBJ2-5; D: TRBD2; size: -; V: TRBV4-2; DNA: TGTGCCAGCAGCCCCGGTGTGGCGGGGGGGCAAGAGACCCAGTACTTC; CDR3: CASSPGVAGGQETQYF
J: TRBJ2-1; D: -; size: -; V: TRBV6-5; DNA: TGTGCCAGCAGTTTAGTGGGGGGCGCGCCCGAGCAGTTCTTC; CDR3: CASSLVGGAPEQFF
J: TRBJ1-4; D: TRBD1; size: -; V: TRBV9; DNA: TGTGCCAGCAGCCCGGAACTCGGGACAGGGGGCGGTCGTGAAAAACTGTTTTTT; CDR3: CASSPELGTGGGREKLFF
J: TRBJ2-3; D: TRBD2; size: -; V: TRBV13; DNA: TGTGCCAGCAGCTCCCGTGATAGCGGGAGAACGGATACGCAGTATTTT; CDR3: CASSSRDSGRTDTQYF
J: TRBJ1-4; D: -; size: -; V: TRBV5-4; DNA: TGTGCCAGCAGCTTGGCAGGGTCACTGGCCGAAAAACTGTTTTTT; CDR3: CASSLAGSLAEKLFF
J: TRBJ1-1; D: -; size: -; V: TRBV7-8; DNA: TGTGCCAGCAGCTTAGTGCGTCTCTGGGACGGGAACACTGAAGCTTTCTTT; CDR3: CASSLVRLWDGNTEAFF
J: TRBJ2-2; D: TRBD1; size: -; V: TRBV6-4; DNA: TGTGCCAGCAGTGACTTCCCGGGACAGGGCACCGGGGAGCTGTTTTTT; CDR3: CASSDFPGQGTGELFF
J: TRBJ1-1; D: -; size: -; V: TRBV18; DNA: TGTGCCAGCTCTCCGTCACTAGGAGAGGCCACTGAAGCTTTCTTT; CDR3: CASSPSLGEATEAFF
J: TRBJ2-7; D: TRBD1; size: -; V: TRBV6-5; DNA: TGTGCCAGCTTAGGGACAGGGTCCTCCTACGAGCAGTACTTC; CDR3: CASLGTGSSYEQYF
J: TRBJ1-1; D: -; size: once; V: TRBV6-1; DNA: TGTGCCAGCAGTGTAAATAGGGACACTGAAGCTTTCTTT; CDR3: CASSVNRDTEAFF
J: TRBJ1-1; D: -; size: -; V: TRBV27; DNA: TGTGCCAGCAGTTTACAGTTCGAGGACACTGAAGCTTTCTTT; CDR3: CASSLQFEDTEAFF
J: TRBJ2-1; D: TRBD2; size: few; V: TRBV2; DNA: TGTGCCAGCAGTGTGCGAGGGCTAGCGGGGGGGCCGGGTGACAATGAGCAGTTCTTC; CDR3: CASSVRGLAGGPGDNEQFF
J: TRBJ2-1; D: -; size: -; V: TRBV6-1; DNA: TGTGCCAGCGGGAGGCGGGAGCAGTTCTTC; CDR3: CASGRREQFF
J: TRBJ1-5; D: -; size: -; V: TRBV2; DNA: TGTGCCAGCACCCTCCTTTACAATCAGCCCCAGCATTTT; CDR3: CASTLLYNQPQHF
J: TRBJ1-1; D: TRBD1; size: -; V: TRBV7-3; DNA: TGTGCCAGCAGCTCGACAGGGATCGACACTGAAGCTTTCTTT; CDR3: CASSSTGIDTEAFF
J: TRBJ2-7; D: -; size: -; V: TRBV5-1; DNA: TGCGCCAGCAGCTTGGAGACTGGGGGGCCGTACGAGCAGTACTTC; CDR3: CASSLETGGPYEQYF
J: TRBJ2-3; D: -; size: -; V: TRBV5-4; DNA: TGTGCCAGCAGCGCGACTAGCACAGATACGCAGTATTTT; CDR3: CASSATSTDTQYF
J: TRBJ2-1; D: -; size: -; V: TRBV20-1; DNA: TGCAGTGCACGAGTGTACACTGAGCAGTTCTTC; CDR3: CSARVYTEQFF
J: TRBJ1-1; D: -; size: -; V: TRBV5-4; DNA: TGTGCCAGCTCCCGTCGGGGGACCACTGAAGCTTTCTTT; CDR3: CASSRRGTTEAFF
J: TRBJ1-2; D: -; size: -; V: TRBV6-5; DNA: TGTGCCAGCAGTTACTCGCCGTATGGCTACACCTTC; CDR3: CASSYSPYGYTF
J: TRBJ1-2; D: -; size: -; V: TRBV5-6; DNA: TGTGCCAGCAGTTCGGGGCAGTCACCTGGCTACACCTTC; CDR3: CASSSGQSPGYTF
J: TRBJ1-1; D: -; size: -; V: TRBV30; DNA: TGTGCCTGGGCTCGACAGGAACGCACTGAAGCTTTCTTT; CDR3: CAWARQERTEAFF
J: TRBJ2-3; D: TRBD2; size: few; V: TRBV7-2; DNA: TGTGCCAGCAGCCTGGGACTAGCGGGGGGCACAGATACGCAGTATTTT; CDR3: CASSLGLAGGTDTQYF
J: TRBJ1-5; D: -; size: -; V: TRBV15; DNA: TGTGCCACCAGCAGGAAGGCCAGCAATCAGCCCCAGCATTTT; CDR3: CATSRKASNQPQHF
J: TRBJ1-6; D: -; size: few; V: TRBV7-2; DNA: TGTGCCAGCAGCTTGGATTCACCCCTCCACTTT; CDR3: CASSLDSPLHF
J: TRBJ1-6; D: -; size: -; V: TRBV9; DNA: TGTGCCAGCAGCGTAGGCCCGGGCCGGGATGGTTCACCCCTCCACTTT; CDR3: CASSVGPGRDGSPLHF
J: TRBJ1-5; D: -; size: -; V: TRBV28; DNA: TGTGCCAGCAGCTGGGGGTTTAAAGAGCAGCCCCAGCATTTT; CDR3: CASSWGFKEQPQHF
J: TRBJ2-7; D: TRBD1; size: -; V: TRBV18; DNA: TGTGCCAGCTCACCACTAGAGACAGGGAAAGCGTACGAGCAGTACTTC; CDR3: CASSPLETGKAYEQYF
J: TRBJ1-1; D: TRBD1; size: -; V: TRBV2; DNA: TGTGCCAGCATGGGACAGGCGAACACTGAAGCTTTCTTT; CDR3: CASMGQANTEAFF
J: TRBJ1-5; D: -; size: -; V: TRBV19; DNA: TGTGCCAGTAGTACCCCGGCCCTTTTGAATCAGCCCCAGCATTTT; CDR3: CASSTPALLNQPQHF
J: TRBJ1-1; D: -; size: -; V: TRBV5-1; DNA: TGCGCCAGCAGCTTGGTGAGTAACACTGAAGCTTTCTTT; CDR3: CASSLVSNTEAFF
J: TRBJ2-3; D: -; size: -; V: TRBV7-2; DNA: TGTGCCAGCAGCTTAGTTGACCCGGGCACAGATACGCAGTATTTT; CDR3: CASSLVDPGTDTQYF
J: TRBJ1-5; D: -; size: once; V: TRBV5-5; DNA: TGTGCCAGCAGCCCACAGTCAGGGGTGATGCAGCCCCAGCATTTT; CDR3: CASSPQSGVMQPQHF
J: TRBJ2-5; D: TRBD2; size: -; V: TRBV7-2; DNA: TGTGCCAGCAGCTTAGGAATAGCGGGGAGTGGTAGGGAGACCCAGTACTTC; CDR3: CASSLGIAGSGRETQYF
J: TRBJ1-5; D: TRBD1; size: -; V: TRBV5-4; DNA: TGTGCCAGCAGCCAGGGGGACAGCCGCTATGGGGGCAATCAGCCCCAGCATTTT; CDR3: CASSQGDSRYGGNQPQHF
J: TRBJ2-7; D: TRBD2; size: -; V: TRBV10-3; DNA: TGTGCCATCAGTGACCACGCGGCTAGCGGGAGCTACGAGCAGTACTTC; CDR3: CAISDHAASGSYEQYF
J: TRBJ2-1; D: -; size: -; V: TRBV18; DNA: TGTGCCAGCTCACCACCGCCGGGGAATAATGAGCAGTTCTTC; CDR3: CASSPPPGNNEQFF
J: TRBJ1-3; D: -; size: -; V: TRBV4-3; DNA: TGCGCCAGCAGCCAAGAACCGGGCCTACCCACTGGAAACACCATATATTTT; CDR3: CASSQEPGLPTGNTIYF